A selection of T cell receptor beta chains follows, all from one sample in a study of blood T cell repertoires in COVID-19. Measured with immunoSEQ multiplex PCR; TCRdb has only the in-frame clones, and not every one. This table has 300,000 to 400,000 clones, approximately 91% appearing once. Sequenced: PBMCs or T cells enriched from blood (not recorded which). These receptors all stem from a woman in her 30s who had been exposed to COVID-19. Both conserved end residues are part of each CDR3. The D gene is left open where the match is weak. Part of the rows lack a size; the others show once, few, many or a class for expanded clones.

v_call	d_call	j_call	clone_size	cdr3_aa	cdr3_nt
TRBV6-5	.	TRBJ1-1	.	CASSLQANTEAFF	TGTGCCAGCAGTTTACAGGCGAACACTGAAGCTTTCTTT
TRBV3-1/TRBV3-2	TRBD1	TRBJ2-2	.	CASRDREKAGELFF	TGTGCCAGCAGAGACAGGGAAAAAGCCGGGGAGCTGTTTTTT
TRBV4-1	TRBD1	TRBJ1-3	.	CASSQADRGGNTIYF	TGCGCCAGCAGCCAAGCCGACAGGGGCGGAAACACCATATATTTT
TRBV2	TRBD1	TRBJ2-7	once	CASSEAGTGLYEQYF	TGTGCCAGCAGTGAAGCCGGGACAGGGCTTTACGAGCAGTACTTC
TRBV19	TRBD1	TRBJ1-2	.	CASSDRGDPAVGGYTF	TGTGCCAGCAGCGACAGGGGAGATCCCGCTGTGGGTGGCTACACCTTC
TRBV7-8	.	TRBJ1-1	.	CASSPPRISGTEAFF	TGTGCCAGCAGCCCCCCCCGGATCTCAGGGACTGAAGCTTTCTTT
TRBV5-1	.	TRBJ1-1	.	CASSLEAGANTEAFF	TGCGCCAGCAGCTTGGAGGCAGGGGCGAACACTGAAGCTTTCTTT
TRBV11-3	TRBD2	TRBJ2-5	.	CASSLGSASGSHETQYF	TGTGCCAGCAGCTTAGGGTCGGCTAGCGGGTCCCACGAGACCCAGTACTTC
TRBV18	.	TRBJ1-1	.	CASSPLPSYTEAFF	TGTGCCAGCTCCCCTCTTCCCTCGTATACTGAAGCTTTCTTT
TRBV6-2/TRBV6-3	.	TRBJ1-5	.	CASSFQGRVQPQHF	TGTGCCAGCAGTTTCCAGGGTAGGGTTCAGCCCCAGCATTTT
TRBV7-3	.	TRBJ1-5	few	CASSLGRNQPQHF	TGTGCCAGCAGCTTAGGCAGAAATCAGCCCCAGCATTTT
TRBV27	.	TRBJ1-6	.	CASKTGGWVNSPLHF	TGTGCCAGCAAAACGGGGGGATGGGTCAATTCACCCCTCCACTTT
TRBV6-5	.	TRBJ1-2	.	CASSLAGEGNYGYTF	TGTGCCAGCAGTTTGGCAGGGGAAGGCAACTATGGCTACACCTTC
TRBV6-4	.	TRBJ2-2	.	CASSITGSNTGELFF	TGTGCCAGCAGTATTACGGGATCGAACACCGGGGAGCTGTTTTTT
TRBV30	.	TRBJ1-2	.	CAWAGNGGYTF	TGTGCCTGGGCAGGGAACGGCGGCTACACCTTC
TRBV7-2	.	TRBJ1-2	.	CASSGTPNYGYTF	TGTGCCAGCAGCGGGACTCCTAACTATGGCTACACCTTC
TRBV5-1	.	TRBJ1-1	.	CASSFVTDTEAFF	TGCGCCAGCAGCTTCGTAACGGACACTGAAGCTTTCTTT
TRBV7-2	TRBD2	TRBJ2-1	.	CASSLRAGAYNEQFF	TGTGCCAGCAGCTTACGAGCGGGGGCCTACAATGAGCAGTTCTTC
TRBV5-4	.	TRBJ1-1	.	CASSLFDRMNTEAFF	TGTGCCAGCAGCTTGTTCGACAGAATGAACACTGAAGCTTTCTTT
TRBV5-1	TRBD2	TRBJ2-5	.	CASSHKGGLAGETQYF	TGCGCCAGCAGCCATAAGGGGGGACTAGCGGGAGAGACCCAGTACTTC
TRBV3-1/TRBV3-2	TRBD2	TRBJ2-3	.	CASSHLSGGPDTQYF	TGTGCCAGCAGCCATCTTAGCGGGGGTCCAGATACGCAGTATTTT
TRBV5-1	.	TRBJ2-5	few	CASSLVGAGQGETQYF	TGCGCCAGCAGCTTGGTGGGGGCAGGCCAAGGGGAGACCCAGTACTTC
TRBV4-1	TRBD1	TRBJ1-1	.	CASSRDRKQNTEAFF	TGCGCCAGCAGCCGGGACAGGAAACAGAACACTGAAGCTTTCTTT
TRBV7-6	TRBD2	TRBJ2-1	.	CASSHDPRTSGRGAYNEQFF	TGTGCCAGCAGCCACGATCCAAGGACTAGCGGCCGAGGGGCCTACAATGAGCAGTTCTTC
TRBV4-1	TRBD2	TRBJ2-3	.	CASSQVTGGLMGTDTQYF	TGCGCCAGCAGCCAAGTCACGGGGGGACTAATGGGCACAGATACGCAGTATTTT
TRBV5-4	.	TRBJ1-2	.	CASSLAVRADYGYTF	TGTGCCAGCAGCTTGGCTGTAAGAGCGGACTATGGCTACACCTTC
TRBV12-5	TRBD1	TRBJ1-1	.	CASGTSTGITEAFF	TGTGCTAGTGGTACCTCGACAGGGATTACTGAAGCTTTCTTT
TRBV19	TRBD1	TRBJ2-5	.	CASTPTGRETQYF	TGTGCCAGTACTCCGACAGGGAGAGAGACCCAGTACTTC
TRBV5-5	TRBD2	TRBJ2-7	.	CASSHSGVGYEQYF	TGTGCCAGCAGCCATAGCGGGGTGGGCTACGAGCAGTACTTC
TRBV29-1	.	TRBJ1-3	.	CSVVTRGNTIYF	TGCAGCGTTGTAACGAGGGGAAACACCATATATTTT
TRBV7-9	.	TRBJ2-7	.	CASRPTGVQNEQYF	TGTGCCAGCAGACCGACAGGTGTCCAAAACGAGCAGTACTTC
TRBV7-9	TRBD1	TRBJ2-7	once	CASSLGATGAYEQYF	TGTGCCAGCAGCTTAGGGGCGACAGGGGCCTACGAGCAGTACTTC
TRBV7-8	.	TRBJ2-1	.	CASSQTENEQFF	TGTGCCAGCAGCCAGACGGAGAATGAGCAGTTCTTC
TRBV2	TRBD1	TRBJ1-1	.	CASGKQGLGTEAFF	TGTGCCAGCGGTAAACAGGGGTTGGGAACTGAAGCTTTCTTT
TRBV5-1	.	TRBJ1-6	.	CASDRHSPLHF	TGCGCCAGCGACAGGCATTCACCCCTCCACTTT
TRBV5-5	TRBD2	TRBJ2-3	once	CASSKLARDTDTQYF	TGTGCCAGCAGCAAACTAGCGCGCGACACAGATACGCAGTATTTT
TRBV5-6	TRBD2	TRBJ2-1	.	CASSLVASGDRNEQFF	TGTGCCAGCAGCTTGGTAGCTAGCGGGGATAGGAATGAGCAGTTCTTC
TRBV18	.	TRBJ2-2	.	CASSPILENTGELFF	TGTGCCAGCTCACCAATACTAGAGAACACCGGGGAGCTGTTTTTT
TRBV6-5	.	TRBJ1-2	.	CASNGGAINYGYTF	TGTGCCAGCAATGGGGGGGCAATAAACTATGGCTACACCTTC
TRBV7-2	TRBD1	TRBJ1-2	.	CASSLVATTGTGHGYTF	TGTGCCAGCAGCTTAGTAGCTACGACCGGGACAGGGCATGGCTACACCTTC
TRBV7-3	TRBD2	TRBJ2-1	.	CASSFRTSGINEQFF	TGTGCCAGCAGCTTCCGGACTAGCGGGATCAATGAGCAGTTCTTC
TRBV10-3	TRBD2	TRBJ2-2	few	CALGVGAGEGGELFF	TGTGCCCTTGGAGTGGGAGCGGGGGAAGGCGGGGAGCTGTTTTTT
TRBV6-2/TRBV6-3	TRBD1	TRBJ1-2	.	CASSMTGGAYYGYTF	TGTGCCAGCAGCATGACAGGGGGCGCGTACTATGGCTACACCTTC
TRBV6-5	.	TRBJ1-5	.	CASSSMAPGLVGPQHF	TGTGCCAGCAGTTCAATGGCACCCGGGTTGGTAGGGCCCCAGCATTTT
TRBV12-5	TRBD1	TRBJ1-2	.	CASGLGQGGYTF	TGTGCTAGTGGTTTGGGACAGGGTGGCTACACCTTC
TRBV27	TRBD1	TRBJ1-1	.	CASSSATGMNTEAFF	TGTGCCAGCAGTTCCGCGACAGGGATGAACACTGAAGCTTTCTTT
TRBV5-3	.	TRBJ2-3	.	CARSFVGGFSDDLTDTQYF	TGTGCCAGAAGCTTCGTAGGGGGTTTTAGCGACGACCTCACAGATACGCAGTATTTT
TRBV5-4	.	TRBJ2-7	.	CASSSDRLRGHEQYF	TGTGCCAGCAGCTCCGACAGGCTTCGGGGCCACGAGCAGTACTTC
TRBV24-1	.	TRBJ2-3	.	CATSDPPNTQYF	TGTGCCACCAGTGATCCCCCTAATACGCAGTATTTT
TRBV6-5	TRBD1	TRBJ1-1	.	CASSTDRGGVPEAFF	TGTGCCAGCAGTACAGACAGGGGGGGTGTTCCTGAAGCTTTCTTT
TRBV7-2	TRBD2	TRBJ2-3	.	CASSLRDYEYTDTQYF	TGTGCCAGCAGCCTCCGGGACTACGAATACACAGATACGCAGTATTTT
TRBV5-1	.	TRBJ2-5	.	CASSPGAGQETQYF	TGCGCCAGCAGTCCCGGCGCAGGCCAAGAGACCCAGTACTTC
TRBV5-4	TRBD1	TRBJ2-7	.	CASSQKQGADEQYF	TGTGCCAGCAGCCAAAAACAGGGGGCGGACGAGCAGTACTTC
TRBV5-1	TRBD2	TRBJ2-3	.	CASSLGLGLLSTDTQYF	TGCGCCAGCAGCTTGGGACTGGGACTACTAAGCACAGATACGCAGTATTTT